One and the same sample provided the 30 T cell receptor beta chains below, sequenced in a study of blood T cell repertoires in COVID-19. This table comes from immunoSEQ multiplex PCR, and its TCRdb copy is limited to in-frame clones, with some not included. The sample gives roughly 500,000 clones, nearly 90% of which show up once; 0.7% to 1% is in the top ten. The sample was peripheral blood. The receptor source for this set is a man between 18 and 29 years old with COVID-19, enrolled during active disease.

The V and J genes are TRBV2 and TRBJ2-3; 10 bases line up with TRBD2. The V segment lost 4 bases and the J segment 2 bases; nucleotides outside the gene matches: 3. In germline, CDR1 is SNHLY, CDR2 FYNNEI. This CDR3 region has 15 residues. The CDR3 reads CASSALAGDTDTQYF. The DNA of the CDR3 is TGTGCCAGCAGTGCCCTAGCGGGGGACACAGATACGCAGTATTTT.

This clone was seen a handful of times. This CDR3 is CASSKGTGCQPQHF. The CDR3 nucleotides read TGTGCCAGCAGCAAAGGGACAGGGTGTCAGCCCCAGCATTTT. This chain uses TRBV21-1 with TRBJ1-5; whether TRBD1, the table's D call, matches the DNA was not checked. TRBV21-1 is reported as a pseudogene. The CDR3 totals 14 residues.

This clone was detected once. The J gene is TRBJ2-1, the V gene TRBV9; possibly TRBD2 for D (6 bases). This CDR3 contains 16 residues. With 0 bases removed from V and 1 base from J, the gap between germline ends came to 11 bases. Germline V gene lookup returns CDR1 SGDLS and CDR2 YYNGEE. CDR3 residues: CASSVASSASYNEQFF. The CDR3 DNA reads TGTGCCAGCAGCGTAGCATCTAGCGCGTCCTACAATGAGCAGTTCTTC.

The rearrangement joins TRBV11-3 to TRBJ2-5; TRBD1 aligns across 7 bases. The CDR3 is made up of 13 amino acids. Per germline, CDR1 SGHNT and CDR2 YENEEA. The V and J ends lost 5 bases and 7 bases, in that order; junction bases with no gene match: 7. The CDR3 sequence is CASSDRVLGTQYF. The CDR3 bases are TGTGCCAGCAGCGACAGGGTCCTAGGGACCCAGTACTTC.

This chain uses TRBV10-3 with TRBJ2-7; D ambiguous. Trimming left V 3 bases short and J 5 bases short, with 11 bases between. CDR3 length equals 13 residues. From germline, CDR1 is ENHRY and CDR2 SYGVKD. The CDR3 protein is CAISERQAHEQYF. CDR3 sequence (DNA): TGTGCCATCAGTGAAAGGCAGGCCCACGAGCAGTACTTC.

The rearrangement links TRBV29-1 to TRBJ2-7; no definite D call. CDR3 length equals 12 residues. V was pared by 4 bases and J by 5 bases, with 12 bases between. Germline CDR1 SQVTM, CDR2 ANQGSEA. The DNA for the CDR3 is TGCAGCGTTGTCGGCGTCAGCGACGAGCAGTACTTC. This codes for CSVVGVSDEQYF.

CDR3 DNA sequence: TGCGCCAGCAGCTTGGGGCAGGGGCGACAAAATGAGCAGTTCTTC. Translating gives CASSLGQGRQNEQFF. This chain connects TRBV5-1 to TRBJ2-1, with a possible D match to TRBD1 (6 bases). This CDR3 is 15 amino acids long. The ends were cut back, 0 bases at V and 7 bases at J, with 14 bases in the middle. Germline CDR1 and CDR2: SGHRS and YFSETQ.

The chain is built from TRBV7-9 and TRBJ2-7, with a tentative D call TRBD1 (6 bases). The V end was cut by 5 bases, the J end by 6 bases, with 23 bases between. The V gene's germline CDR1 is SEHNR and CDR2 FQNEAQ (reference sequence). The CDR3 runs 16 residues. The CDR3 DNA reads TGTGCCAGCAGCCCGGCCGGTGCTCAGGGGCGGTCCGAGCAGTACTTC. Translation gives CASSPAGAQGRSEQYF.

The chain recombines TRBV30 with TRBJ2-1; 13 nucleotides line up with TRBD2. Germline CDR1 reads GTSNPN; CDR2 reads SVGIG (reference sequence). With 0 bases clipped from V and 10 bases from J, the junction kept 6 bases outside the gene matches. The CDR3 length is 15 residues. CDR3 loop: CAWSVLLAGGREQFF. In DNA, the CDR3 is TGTGCCTGGAGTGTACTACTAGCGGGGGGGCGGGAGCAGTTCTTC.

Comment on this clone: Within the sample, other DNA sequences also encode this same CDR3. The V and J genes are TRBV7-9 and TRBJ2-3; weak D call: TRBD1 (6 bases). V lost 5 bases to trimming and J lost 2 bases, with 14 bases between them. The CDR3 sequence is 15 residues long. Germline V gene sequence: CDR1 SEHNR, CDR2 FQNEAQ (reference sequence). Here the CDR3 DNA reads TGTGCCAGCAGCCTAGGGCAGGGGAACACAGATACGCAGTATTTT. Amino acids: CASSLGQGNTDTQYF.

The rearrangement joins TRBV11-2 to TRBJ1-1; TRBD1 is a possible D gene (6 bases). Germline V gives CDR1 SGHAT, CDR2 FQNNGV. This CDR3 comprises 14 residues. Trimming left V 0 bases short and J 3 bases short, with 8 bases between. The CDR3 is CASSLDRGYTEAFF. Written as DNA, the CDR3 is TGTGCCAGCAGCTTAGACAGGGGATACACTGAAGCTTTCTTT.

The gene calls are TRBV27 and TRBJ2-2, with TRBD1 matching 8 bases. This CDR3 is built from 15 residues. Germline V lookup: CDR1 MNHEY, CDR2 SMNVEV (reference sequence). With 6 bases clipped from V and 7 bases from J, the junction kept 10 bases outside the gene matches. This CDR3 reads CASRQTGVRVGELFF. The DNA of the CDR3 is TGTGCCAGCAGGCAGACAGGGGTGAGGGTCGGGGAGCTGTTTTTT.

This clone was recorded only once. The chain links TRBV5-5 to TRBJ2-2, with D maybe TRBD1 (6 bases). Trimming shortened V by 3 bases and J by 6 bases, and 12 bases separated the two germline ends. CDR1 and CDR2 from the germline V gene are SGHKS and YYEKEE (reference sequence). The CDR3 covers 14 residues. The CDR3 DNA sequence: TGTGCCAGCAGCTCACAACAGGGTGCCGGGGAGCTGTTTTTT. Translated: CASSSQQGAGELFF.

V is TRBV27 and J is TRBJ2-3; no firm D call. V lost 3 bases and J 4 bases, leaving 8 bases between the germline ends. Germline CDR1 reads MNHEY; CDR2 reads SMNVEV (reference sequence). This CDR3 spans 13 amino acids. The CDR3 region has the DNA TGTGCCAGCAGTTTGATGCGCGCAGATACGCAGTATTTT. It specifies CASSLMRADTQYF.

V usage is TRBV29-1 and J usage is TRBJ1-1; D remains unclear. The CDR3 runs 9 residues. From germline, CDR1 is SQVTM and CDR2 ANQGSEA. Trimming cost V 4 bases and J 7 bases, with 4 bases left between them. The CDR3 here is CSVGLEAFF. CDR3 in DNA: TGCAGCGTTGGACTTGAAGCTTTCTTT.

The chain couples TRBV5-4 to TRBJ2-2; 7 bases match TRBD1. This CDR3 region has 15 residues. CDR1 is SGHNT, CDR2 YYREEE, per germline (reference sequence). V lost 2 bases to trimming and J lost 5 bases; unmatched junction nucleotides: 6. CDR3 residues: CASSLRAQGTGELFF. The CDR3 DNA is TGTGCCAGCAGCTTACGGGCACAGGGGACCGGGGAGCTGTTTTTT.

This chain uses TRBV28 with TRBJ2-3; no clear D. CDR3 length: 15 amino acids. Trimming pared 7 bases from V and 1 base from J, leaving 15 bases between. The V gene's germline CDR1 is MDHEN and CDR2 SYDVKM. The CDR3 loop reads CASTLIASRTDTQYF. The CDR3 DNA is TGTGCCAGCACCCTTATAGCCTCCCGCACAGATACGCAGTATTTT.

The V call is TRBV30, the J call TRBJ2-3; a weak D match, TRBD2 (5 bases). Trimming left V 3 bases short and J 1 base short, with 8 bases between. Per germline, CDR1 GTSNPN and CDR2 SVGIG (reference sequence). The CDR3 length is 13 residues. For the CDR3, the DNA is TGTGCCTGGAGCGGGAAAGGCACAGATACGCAGTATTTT. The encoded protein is CAWSGKGTDTQYF.

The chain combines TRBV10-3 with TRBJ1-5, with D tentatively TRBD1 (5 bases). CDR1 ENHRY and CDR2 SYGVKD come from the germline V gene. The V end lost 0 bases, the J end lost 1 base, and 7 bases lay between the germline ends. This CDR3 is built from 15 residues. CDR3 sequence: CAISESDRSNQPQHF. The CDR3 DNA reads TGTGCCATCAGTGAGTCCGACAGAAGCAATCAGCCCCAGCATTTT.

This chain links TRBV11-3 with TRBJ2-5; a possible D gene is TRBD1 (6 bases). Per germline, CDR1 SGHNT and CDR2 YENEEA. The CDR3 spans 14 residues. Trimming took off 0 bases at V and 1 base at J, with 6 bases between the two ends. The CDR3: CASSLDRGQETQYF. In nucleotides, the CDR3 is TGTGCCAGCAGCTTAGACAGGGGCCAAGAGACCCAGTACTTC.

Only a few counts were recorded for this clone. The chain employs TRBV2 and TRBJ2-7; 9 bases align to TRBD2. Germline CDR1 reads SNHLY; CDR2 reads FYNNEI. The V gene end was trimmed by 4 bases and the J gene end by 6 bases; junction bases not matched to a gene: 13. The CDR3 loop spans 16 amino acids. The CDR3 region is CASSGIETSGFAEQYF. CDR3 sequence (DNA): TGTGCCAGCAGTGGGATTGAGACTAGCGGATTTGCCGAGCAGTACTTC.

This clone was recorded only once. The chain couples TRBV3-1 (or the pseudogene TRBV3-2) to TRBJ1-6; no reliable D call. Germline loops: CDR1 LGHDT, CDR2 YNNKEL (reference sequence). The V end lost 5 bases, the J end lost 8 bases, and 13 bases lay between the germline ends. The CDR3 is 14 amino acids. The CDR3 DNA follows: TGTGCCAGCAGCTCCACCGGTTCGGATTCACCCCTCCACTTT. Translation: CASSSTGSDSPLHF.

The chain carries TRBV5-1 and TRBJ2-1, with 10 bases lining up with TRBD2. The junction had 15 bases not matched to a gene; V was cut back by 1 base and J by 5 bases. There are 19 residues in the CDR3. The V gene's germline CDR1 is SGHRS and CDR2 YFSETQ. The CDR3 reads CASSLKAGKLAGSNNEQFF. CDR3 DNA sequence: TGCGCCAGCAGCTTGAAAGCAGGGAAACTAGCGGGAAGTAACAATGAGCAGTTCTTC.

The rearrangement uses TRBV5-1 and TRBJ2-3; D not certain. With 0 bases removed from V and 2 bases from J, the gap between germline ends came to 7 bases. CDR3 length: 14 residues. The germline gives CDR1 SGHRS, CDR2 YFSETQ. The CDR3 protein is CASSLVADTDTQYF. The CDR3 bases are TGCGCCAGCAGCTTGGTCGCGGACACAGATACGCAGTATTTT.

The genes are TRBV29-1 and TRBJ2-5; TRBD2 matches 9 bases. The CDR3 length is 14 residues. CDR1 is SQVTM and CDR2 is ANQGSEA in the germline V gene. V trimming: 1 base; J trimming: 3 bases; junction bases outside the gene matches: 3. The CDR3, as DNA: TGCAGCGTTGAAGGACTAGCGGACAAAGAGACCCAGTACTTC. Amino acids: CSVEGLADKETQYF.

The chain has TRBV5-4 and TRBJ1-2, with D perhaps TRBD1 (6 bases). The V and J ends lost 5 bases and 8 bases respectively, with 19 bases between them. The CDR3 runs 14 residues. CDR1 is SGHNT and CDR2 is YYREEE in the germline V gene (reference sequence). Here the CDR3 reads CASSLVGGGDGYTF. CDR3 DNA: TGTGCCAGCAGTCTCGTCGGGGGGGGCGACGGCTACACCTTC. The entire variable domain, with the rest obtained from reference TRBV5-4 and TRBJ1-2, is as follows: ETGVTQSPTHLIKTRGQQVTLRCSSQSGHNTVSWYQQALGQGPQFIFQYYREEENGRGNFPPRFSGLQFPNYSSELNVNALELDDSALYLCASSLVGGGDGYTFGSGTRLTVV.

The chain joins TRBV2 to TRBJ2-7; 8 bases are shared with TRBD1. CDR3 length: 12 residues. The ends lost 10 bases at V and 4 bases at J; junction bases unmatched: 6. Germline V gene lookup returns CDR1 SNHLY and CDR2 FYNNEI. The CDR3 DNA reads TGTGCCACAGGGGGCAGGGGGTACGAGCAGTACTTC. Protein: CATGGRGYEQYF.

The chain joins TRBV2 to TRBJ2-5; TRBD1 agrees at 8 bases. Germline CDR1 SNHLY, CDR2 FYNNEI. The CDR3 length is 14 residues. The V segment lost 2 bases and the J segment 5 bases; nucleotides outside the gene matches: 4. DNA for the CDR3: TGTGCCAGCAGTGAAAGGACAGGGAGGGAGACCCAGTACTTC. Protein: CASSERTGRETQYF. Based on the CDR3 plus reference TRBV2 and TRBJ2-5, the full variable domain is EPEVTQTPSHQVTQMGQEVILRCVPISNHLYFYWYRQILGQKVEFLVSFYNNEISEKSEIFDDQFSVERPDGSNFTLKIRSTKLEDSAMYFCASSERTGRETQYFGPGTRLLVL.

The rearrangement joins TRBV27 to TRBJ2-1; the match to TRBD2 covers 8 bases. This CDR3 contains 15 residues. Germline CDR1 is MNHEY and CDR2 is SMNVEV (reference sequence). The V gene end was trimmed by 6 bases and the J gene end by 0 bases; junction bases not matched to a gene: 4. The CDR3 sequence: CASSASGSSYNEQFF. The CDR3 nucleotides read TGTGCCAGCAGCGCCAGCGGGAGCTCCTACAATGAGCAGTTCTTC.

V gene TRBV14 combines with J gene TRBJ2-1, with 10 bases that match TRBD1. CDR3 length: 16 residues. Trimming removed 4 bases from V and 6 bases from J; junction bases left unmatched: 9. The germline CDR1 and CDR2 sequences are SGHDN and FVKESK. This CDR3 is CASSLPGTGVSNEQFF. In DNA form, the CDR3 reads TGTGCCAGCAGCCTCCCCGGGACAGGGGTGAGCAATGAGCAGTTCTTC.